Sequencing of this T cell receptor beta chain was carried out in a study of naive and memory T cell subsets. General study findings and limits: Over 90% of naive TCR sequences appeared only once after error correction, unlike memory subsets. Especially in CD8 cells, naive repertoires contained a few larger clonotypes, possibly CD45RA-re-expressing memory cells.

This clonotype was observed a few times. Its matching antigen is unknown. The CDR3 is made up of 14 amino acids. Per the germline V gene, CDR1 is MDHEN and CDR2 is SYDVKM. V shed 4 bases and J shed 2 bases, with 12 bases lying between them. An equimolar mix of two oligonucleotides served as the beta constant-region primer for TRBC1 and TRBC2. Nested alpha and beta constant-region primers with the SP2 primer drove four PCR rounds on ligated cDNA. An oligonucleotide with the SP2 primer and a 12-nucleotide UMI was ligated to the cDNA 3' end. TCRdb called the UMI-ligation and nested PCR reads again in MiXCR, with one record for every CDR3 protein. The table has 150,000 or so distinct CDR3 sequences, approximately 22% seen once; the top ten hold less than 0.13%.

Sequencing was performed on naive CD4+ T cells from blood. This clonotype was sampled from a human donor in good health. The chain uses TRBV28 and TRBJ2-7; no reliable D call. The CDR3 DNA sequence: TGTGCCAGCAGTTCCGGCAGCAAACCCTACGAGCAGTACTTC. Translating it yields CASSSGSKPYEQYF.